This T cell receptor beta chain was observed in a study of spatial heterogeneity in lung cancer (dated by TCRdb to between 2017 and 2020). Notes on the research overall: Beta-chain transcripts were consistently detected in greater numbers than alpha-chain transcripts, which likely reflects a higher abundance of beta-chain transcripts. The study quantitatively compared TCR alpha and beta repertoires across multiple tumor regions, matched nontumor lung and blood in non-small cell lung cancer. Nonsynonymous mutation counts, determined by whole-exome sequencing of tumor tissue, were related to TCR repertoire features. Both alpha and beta chains were TCR-sequenced in samples taken at surgery, namely 220 tumor regions, approximately 63 matched nontumor lung samples and about 58 PBMC samples. In the raw uncorrected reads, each unique combination of TCR and UMI appeared more than ten times on average. General study outcomes and caveats: Confirming at a functional level the hypothesis that regional TCRs recognize regional mutations was considered to require additional single-cell paired TCR alpha and beta sequencing. Ubiquitous expanded tumor TCRs were found in blood more often at tumor resection than at routine follow-up.

As for this clonotype: The clone's antigen remains unknown. The record has no base qualities; no much larger clone is one base away.

Inclusive of the bounding cysteine and phenylalanine, the CDR3 is 11 residues long. Only the CDR3 part of the read is kept: 33 bases, read in frame from the first base. CDR1 and CDR2 are read off the germline V gene (reference sequence) as DFQATT and SNEGSKA. The V and J ends are trimmed by 0 bases and 5 bases, leaving 1 base between them. The sample's time point label, in plain terms: sample taken at primary tumor resection. For TCR sequencing, whole RNA was extracted from tumor and nontumor lung tissue, or from cryopreserved PBMC samples, and no cell sorting was done. Samples were obtained from over 70 patients with early-stage, untreated non-small cell lung cancer from the lung TRACERx cohort. Patients were selected for TCR sequencing only if sufficient RNA was available from at least two tumor regions. Library prep was done by 5' RACE. The data were produced on a NextSeq 500. The TCR library protocol attached a unique molecular identifier to each TCR cDNA molecule to allow correction of PCR and sequencing errors. The original methods were these. TCR identification, UMI-based error correction and CDR3 extraction were all carried out with Decombinator tools. Expanded TCRs were defined as those above a frequency of 2 per 1,000, corresponding to the top 1% of the tumor frequency distribution. Renyi diversity was computed with the R vegan package after each repertoire had been subsampled 100 times to 5,000 TCRs. CDR3 similarity networks were built from amino acid triplet string-kernel similarity, with CDR3s being connected when pairwise similarity was above 0.82. The public reads were reanalyzed by TCRdb: fastp trimming at Q25, MiXCR alignment, in-frame beta chains only. Each CDR3 protein appears once, grouped with its most common genes and DNA. The V and J calls were determined by TCRdb, not by the authors. For this sample the table gives more than 75,000 distinct CDR3 sequences, of which 10% to 15% were detected only once. The ten top clones hold approximately 4.6% of the sample.

The chain employs TRBV20-1 and TRBJ2-2, with the D gene not confidently named. This receptor was taken from a male donor with early-stage non-small cell lung cancer. The sequencing here drew on PBMCs, taken at surgery. The CDR3 reads CSARDTGELFF. Read as DNA, the sequence is TGCAGTGCTAGAGATACCGGGGAGCTGTTTTTT.